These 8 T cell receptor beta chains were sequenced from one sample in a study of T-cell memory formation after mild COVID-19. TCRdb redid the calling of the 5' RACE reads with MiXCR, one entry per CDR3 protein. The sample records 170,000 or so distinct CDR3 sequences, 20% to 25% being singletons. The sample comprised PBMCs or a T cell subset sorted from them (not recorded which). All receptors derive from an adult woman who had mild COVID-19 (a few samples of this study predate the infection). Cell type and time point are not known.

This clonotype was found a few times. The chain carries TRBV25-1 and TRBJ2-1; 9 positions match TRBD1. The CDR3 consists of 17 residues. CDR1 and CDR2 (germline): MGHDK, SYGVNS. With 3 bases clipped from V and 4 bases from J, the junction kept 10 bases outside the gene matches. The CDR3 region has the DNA TGTGCCAGCAGTGACCCACCCGGGACAGGGTGGTACAATGAGCAGTTCTTC. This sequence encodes CASSDPPGTGWYNEQFF.

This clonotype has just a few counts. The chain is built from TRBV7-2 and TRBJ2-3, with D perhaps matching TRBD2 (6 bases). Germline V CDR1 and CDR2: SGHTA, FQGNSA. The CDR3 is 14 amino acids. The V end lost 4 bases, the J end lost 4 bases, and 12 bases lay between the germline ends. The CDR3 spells CASSSGLLADTQYF. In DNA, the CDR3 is TGTGCCAGCAGCTCAGGACTACTCGCAGATACGCAGTATTTT.

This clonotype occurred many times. This CDR3 reads CASSFIGMLSASTDTQYF. The CDR3 nucleotides read TGTGCCAGCAGTTTCATAGGCATGCTATCAGCTAGCACAGATACGCAGTATTTT. The rearrangement links TRBV12-3 or TRBV12-4 to TRBJ2-3; D gene uncertain. Trimming removed 3 bases from V and 0 bases from J, with 19 bases in between. The CDR3 spans 18 residues.

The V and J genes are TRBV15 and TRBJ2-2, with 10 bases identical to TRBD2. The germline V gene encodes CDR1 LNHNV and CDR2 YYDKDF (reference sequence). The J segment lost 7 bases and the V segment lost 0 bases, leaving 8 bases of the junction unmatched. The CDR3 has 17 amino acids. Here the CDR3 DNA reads TGTGCCACCAGCAGAGATAGAGCGGGGGGGTACGGCGGGGAGCTGTTTTTT. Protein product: CATSRDRAGGYGGELFF.

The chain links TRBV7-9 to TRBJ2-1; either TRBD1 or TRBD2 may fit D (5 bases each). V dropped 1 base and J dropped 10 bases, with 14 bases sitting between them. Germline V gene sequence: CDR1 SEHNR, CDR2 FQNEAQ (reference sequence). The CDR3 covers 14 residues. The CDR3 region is CASSLVGSRGEQFF. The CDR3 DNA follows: TGTGCCAGCAGCTTAGTTGGTTCGAGGGGAGAGCAGTTCTTC.

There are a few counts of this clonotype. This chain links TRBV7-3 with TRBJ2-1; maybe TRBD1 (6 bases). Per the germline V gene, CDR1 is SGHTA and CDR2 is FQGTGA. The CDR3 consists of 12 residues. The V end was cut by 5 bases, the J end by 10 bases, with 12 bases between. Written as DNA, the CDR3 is TGTGCCAGCAGCATCACAGGGCACGAGCAGTTCTTC. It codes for CASSITGHEQFF.

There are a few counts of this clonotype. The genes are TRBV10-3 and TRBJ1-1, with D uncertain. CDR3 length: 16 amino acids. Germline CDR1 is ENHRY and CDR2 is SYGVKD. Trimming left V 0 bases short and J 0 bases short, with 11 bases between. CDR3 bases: TGTGCCATCAGTGAGTCGGGTCAGCAAGTGAACACTGAAGCTTTCTTT. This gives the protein CAISESGQQVNTEAFF.

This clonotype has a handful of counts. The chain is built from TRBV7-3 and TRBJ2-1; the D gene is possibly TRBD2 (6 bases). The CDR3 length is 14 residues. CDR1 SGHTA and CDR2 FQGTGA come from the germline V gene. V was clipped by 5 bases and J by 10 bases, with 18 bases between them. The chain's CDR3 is CASSLEGGAGEQFF. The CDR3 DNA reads TGTGCCAGCAGCCTGGAGGGCGGGGCGGGAGAGCAGTTCTTC.